The rows below give T cell receptor beta chains drawn from one sample of a study of control samples from healthy donors and cancer patients. Measured with immunoSEQ multiplex PCR; TCRdb has only the in-frame clones, and not every one. The sample includes about 120,000 clones, about 88% seen only once; the top ten take 1.5% to 2%. Specimen: blood. These receptors were collected from a man between 18 and 29 years old in good health. CDR3s include the opening cysteine and the closing phenylalanine or tryptophan. The D gene is left open where the match is weak. Rows give clone size only sometimes, using once, few, many, or a class for an expanded clone.

>TRBJ1-2|.|few|TRBV3-1/TRBV3-2
CASSQEGSGYTF
TGTGCCAGCAGCCAAGAAGGTTCGGGCTACACCTTC
>TRBJ1-4|TRBD1|.|TRBV7-9
CASSFTGVGGEKLFF
TGTGCCAGCAGCTTCACAGGGGTGGGGGGTGAAAAACTGTTTTTT
>TRBJ1-2|TRBD1|.|TRBV28
CATRQGRYTGYTF
TGTGCCACCCGACAGGGAAGATATACGGGCTACACCTTC
>TRBJ2-7|.|.|TRBV12-3/TRBV12-4
CASSVEPGYEQYF
TGTGCCAGCAGTGTTGAACCGGGCTACGAGCAGTACTTC
>TRBJ2-1|TRBD2|.|TRBV4-3
CASSPGLEGSEQFF
TGCGCCAGCAGCCCGGGACTAGAGGGCTCTGAGCAGTTCTTC
>TRBJ2-2|.|.|TRBV9
CASSLTRFANTGELFF
TGTGCCAGCAGCTTGACTAGGTTCGCGAACACCGGGGAGCTGTTTTTT
>TRBJ2-3|.|.|TRBV25-1
CASSESHWPTDTQYF
TGTGCCAGCAGTGAATCCCATTGGCCCACAGATACGCAGTATTTT
>TRBJ2-1|TRBD2|once|TRBV28
CASKGSGTISYNEQFF
TGTGCCAGCAAGGGTAGCGGGACTATCTCCTACAATGAGCAGTTCTTC
>TRBJ2-1|.|.|TRBV7-2
CAIKRTPRNIWQFF
TGTGCCATCAAGAGGACCCCACGTAATATTTGGCAGTTCTTC
>TRBJ2-7|.|.|TRBV27
CASSFRGGEQYF
TGTGCCAGCAGTTTCAGGGGGGGCGAGCAGTACTTC
>TRBJ2-2|TRBD2|.|TRBV28
CASSLAGLAGSGELFF
TGTGCCAGCAGTTTAGCGGGACTAGCGGGATCCGGGGAGCTGTTTTTT
>TRBJ2-3|.|.|TRBV29-1
CSVEKKATDTQYF
TGCAGCGTTGAAAAAAAGGCCACAGATACGCAGTATTTT
>TRBJ1-5|.|.|TRBV19
CASNGGGLGNQPQHF
TGTGCCAGTAACGGGGGAGGGTTGGGCAATCAGCCCCAGCATTTT
>TRBJ1-6|.|.|TRBV6-4
CASSRTDNSPLHF
TGTGCCAGCAGTAGGACTGATAATTCACCCCTCCACTTT
>TRBJ1-5|.|.|TRBV6-6
CASSYLGGGNQPQHF
TGTGCCAGCAGTTACTTGGGAGGCGGCAATCAGCCCCAGCATTTT
>TRBJ1-4|.|.|TRBV7-2
CASSLATTTNEKLFF
TGTGCCAGCAGCTTAGCAACCACAACTAATGAAAAACTGTTTTTT
>TRBJ2-5|.|.|TRBV9
CASSVDRDFWETQYF
TGTGCCAGCAGCGTAGACCGGGACTTTTGGGAGACCCAGTACTTC
>TRBJ1-1|.|.|TRBV6-5
CASSYTGTVRRTEAFF
TGTGCCAGCAGTTATACAGGTACTGTTCGGAGAACTGAAGCTTTCTTT
>TRBJ2-1|TRBD2|.|TRBV30
CAWRSGTSGGDEQFF
TGTGCCTGGAGATCCGGGACTAGCGGAGGGGATGAGCAGTTCTTC
>TRBJ1-1|.|.|TRBV28
CASKVPRAEAFF
TGTGCCAGCAAGGTCCCCAGGGCTGAAGCTTTCTTT
>TRBJ2-7|.|.|TRBV6-5
CASTEGIPYEQYF
TGTGCCAGCACGGAGGGAATCCCCTACGAGCAGTACTTC
>TRBJ2-5|TRBD2|.|TRBV6-2/TRBV6-3
CASSAIGTSVRETQYF
TGTGCCAGCAGTGCCATAGGGACTAGCGTAAGAGAGACCCAGTACTTC
>TRBJ1-2|.|.|TRBV11-3
CASSLVVGSDYTF
TGTGCCAGCAGCTTAGTTGTCGGGTCGGACTACACCTTC
>TRBJ2-1|.|.|TRBV6-2/TRBV6-3
CASSPHVVGGSVPYNEQFF
TGTGCCAGCAGTCCCCATGTTGTGGGGGGCTCAGTCCCCTACAATGAGCAGTTCTTC
>TRBJ2-3|.|.|TRBV4-3
CASSQSTGPDTQYF
TGCGCCAGCAGCCAAAGTACAGGTCCAGATACGCAGTATTTT
>TRBJ1-4|TRBD1|.|TRBV19
CASTNRGDQREKLFF
TGTGCCAGCACAAACAGGGGGGATCAGAGGGAAAAACTGTTTTTT
>TRBJ2-5|TRBD1|few|TRBV13
CASSLEQGMTRSQETQYF
TGTGCCAGCAGCTTAGAACAGGGGATGACCCGATCTCAAGAGACCCAGTACTTC
>TRBJ2-2|.|.|TRBV2
CASSEASLNTGELFF
TGTGCCAGCAGTGAAGCGTCCTTGAACACCGGGGAGCTGTTTTTT
>TRBJ1-6|.|.|TRBV6-5
CASSTPGGFIAPLHF
TGTGCCAGCAGTACCCCCGGGGGATTTATCGCACCCCTCCACTTT
>TRBJ1-2|.|.|TRBV18
CASSHDRRPSNYGYTF
TGTGCCAGCTCCCACGACAGGCGCCCTTCTAACTATGGCTACACCTTC
>TRBJ1-2|.|.|TRBV25-1
CASSLGRTYGYTF
TGTGCCAGCAGTCTTGGACGGACATATGGCTACACCTTC
>TRBJ2-1|.|.|TRBV24-1
CATTESSYNEQFF
TGTGCCACTACAGAGAGCTCCTACAATGAGCAGTTCTTC
>TRBJ1-1|.|.|TRBV28
CASTQGIWAFF
TGTGCCAGCACCCAGGGCATATGGGCTTTCTTT
>TRBJ2-1|.|once|TRBV6-5
CASRRSGINNEQFF
TGTGCCAGCAGGCGGTCAGGGATTAACAATGAGCAGTTCTTC
>TRBJ1-2|TRBD1|once|TRBV5-1
CASSLVTGNYGYTF
TGCGCCAGCAGCTTGGTGACAGGGAACTATGGCTACACCTTC
>TRBJ2-3|.|.|TRBV11-2
CASSLRGTDTQYF
TGTGCCAGCAGCTTAAGGGGCACAGATACGCAGTATTTT
>TRBJ2-7|.|.|TRBV5-1
CASTTGVRSSYEQYF
TGCGCCAGCACCACGGGCGTCAGGTCGTCCTACGAGCAGTACTTC
>TRBJ2-7|.|few|TRBV4-3
CASSQETRLTYEQYF
TGCGCCAGCAGCCAAGAGACTAGACTAACCTACGAGCAGTACTTC
>TRBJ1-1|.|.|TRBV14
CASSQDIDTEAFF
TGTGCCAGCAGCCAAGATATTGATACTGAAGCTTTCTTT
>TRBJ2-1|.|.|TRBV5-1
CASSFLGGGNEQFF
TGCGCCAGCAGCTTCCTCGGGGGTGGGAATGAGCAGTTCTTC
>TRBJ2-4|TRBD2|.|TRBV7-2
CASSLDGGGNNEYF
TGTGCCAGCAGCTTAGACGGCGGGGGGAATAATGAGTACTTC
>TRBJ2-4|TRBD2|.|TRBV5-1
CASSLPSGEGAKNIQYF
TGCGCCAGCAGCTTGCCCAGCGGGGAGGGGGCCAAAAACATTCAGTACTTC
>TRBJ2-7|.|.|TRBV5-1
CASSLRDGSYEQYF
TGCGCCAGCAGCTTGAGGGATGGCTCCTACGAGCAGTACTTC
>TRBJ2-7|.|.|TRBV27
CASSLHRDYEQYF
TGTGCCAGCAGTTTGCACCGGGACTACGAGCAGTACTTC
>TRBJ1-1|.|.|TRBV5-6
CASSTGVINTEAFF
TGTGCCAGCAGCACTGGGGTTATTAACACTGAAGCTTTCTTT